These T cell receptor beta chains were read from a single sample in a study of regulatory T cells in long-lasting Graves disease. TCRdb recomputed calls from the multiplex PCR reads with MiXCR, one row per CDR3 protein. The repertoire holds under 450,000 distinct CDR3 sequences, with 20% to 25% as singletons. Source: peripheral blood mononuclear cells (PBMCs), taken when the disease was refractory, from a patient treated with antithyroid drugs. The receptors here all came from a woman in her thirties or forties with Graves disease. The CDR3 runs from the conserved cysteine through the conserved F or W. The D gene is left open where the match is weak. Clone size is not always given. Where it is, it says once, few, many or a class for expanded clones.

TRBV3-1,few,TRBJ2-5,TRBD2,CASRRIAGGETQYF,TGTGCCAGCAGGAGAATAGCGGGAGGTGAGACCCAGTACTTC
TRBV6-1,NA,TRBJ1-5,NA,CASTFSGSQPQHF,TGTGCCAGCACCTTTTCAGGGAGCCAGCCCCAGCATTTT
TRBV24-1,few,TRBJ2-1,TRBD2,CATSDPAGGPAGGALEQFF,TGTGCCACCAGTGACCCGGCGGGGGGTCCAGCGGGAGGGGCCTTGGAGCAGTTCTTC
TRBV27,many,TRBJ1-1,NA,CASSPRWGVDTEAFF,TGTGCCAGCAGTCCCAGGTGGGGGGTTGACACTGAAGCTTTCTTT
TRBV6-1,many,TRBJ1-2,TRBD1,CASSPGQARGYTF,TGTGCCAGCAGCCCGGGACAGGCTCGCGGCTACACCTTC
TRBV9,NA,TRBJ1-6,NA,CASSERSNSPLHF,TGTGCCAGCAGCGAGAGATCTAATTCACCCCTCCACTTT
TRBV28,many,TRBJ1-2,NA,CASSLGTIFNYGYTF,TGTGCCAGCAGTTTGGGGACTATTTTTAACTATGGCTACACCTTC
TRBV19,NA,TRBJ1-1,NA,CASDRDGEAFF,TGTGCCAGCGATCGGGACGGTGAAGCTTTCTTT
TRBV28,many,TRBJ2-7,NA,CASSLRGPLWEQYF,TGTGCCAGCAGTTTAAGGGGACCCCTTTGGGAGCAGTACTTC
TRBV28,many,TRBJ2-7,NA,CASTPQDEYYEQYF,TGTGCCAGCACCCCCCAGGACGAGTACTACGAGCAGTACTTC
TRBV12-3/TRBV12-4,few,TRBJ2-1,TRBD2,CASRGLAGAREQFF,TGTGCCAGCAGGGGACTAGCGGGAGCTCGGGAGCAGTTCTTC
TRBV7-2,few,TRBJ1-5,NA,CASSATGQPQHF,TGTGCCAGCAGCGCGACAGGTCAGCCCCAGCATTTT
TRBV2,NA,TRBJ2-1,TRBD2,CASSLASSGGNNEQFF,TGTGCCAGCAGCTTAGCCTCTAGCGGGGGAAACAATGAGCAGTTCTTC
TRBV5-1,NA,TRBJ2-7,NA,CASSYVPGRPREQYF,TGCGCCAGCAGCTACGTCCCGGGACGCCCCCGAGAGCAGTACTTC
TRBV20-1,NA,TRBJ2-7,NA,CSARTRSSYEQYF,TGCAGTGCTAGGACTCGCTCTTCCTACGAGCAGTACTTC
TRBV6-2/TRBV6-3,few,TRBJ2-6,NA,CASSEDPGANVLTF,TGTGCCAGCAGTGAAGACCCGGGGGCCAACGTCCTGACTTTC
TRBV7-2,once,TRBJ2-7,TRBD1,CASSPDRVDEQYF,TGTGCCAGCAGCCCTGACAGGGTCGACGAGCAGTACTTC
TRBV28,many,TRBJ2-7,NA,CASTIGRGYEQYF,TGTGCCAGCACCATCGGCAGGGGCTACGAGCAGTACTTC
TRBV29-1,NA,TRBJ2-1,TRBD1,CSVAGVRQGLYNEQFF,TGCAGCGTTGCGGGCGTTAGACAGGGTTTATACAATGAGCAGTTCTTC
TRBV12-3/TRBV12-4,many,TRBJ2-7,TRBD2,CASSLVAGGVQYF,TGTGCCAGCAGTTTGGTAGCGGGAGGGGTGCAGTACTTC
TRBV13,few,TRBJ1-6,NA,CASRLAGAGRNSPLHF,TGTGCCAGCAGGCTAGCGGGGGCGGGGAGAAATTCACCCCTCCACTTT
TRBV20-1,many,TRBJ2-5,TRBD2,CSARAGLAGPQETQYF,TGCAGTGCTAGAGCGGGACTAGCGGGACCCCAAGAGACCCAGTACTTC
TRBV2,few,TRBJ2-3,NA,CASEGTSTDTQYF,TGTGCCAGCGAGGGCACTAGCACAGATACGCAGTATTTT
TRBV10-3,NA,TRBJ2-2,NA,CAISDLGSANTGELFF,TGTGCCATCAGTGATCTCGGTAGTGCGAACACCGGGGAGCTGTTTTTT
TRBV6-9,NA,TRBJ2-3,NA,CASSYEGTDTQYF,TGTGCCAGCAGTTATGAGGGCACAGATACGCAGTATTTT
TRBV5-1,NA,TRBJ2-1,NA,CASSSGGAGDVNEQFF,TGCGCCAGCAGCTCAGGGGGGGCGGGTGACGTCAATGAGCAGTTCTTC
TRBV18,few,TRBJ2-7,NA,CASSKAGQYEQYF,TGTGCCAGCTCAAAAGCGGGACAGTACGAGCAGTACTTC
TRBV2,many,TRBJ1-1,NA,CASTRAGARDTEAFF,TGTGCCAGCACCCGAGCGGGGGCGCGGGACACTGAAGCTTTCTTT
TRBV6-6,few,TRBJ2-7,NA,CASSYSTGTPYEQYF,TGTGCCAGCAGTTACTCGACAGGGACTCCCTACGAGCAGTACTTC
TRBV6-1,many,TRBJ2-7,NA,CASSEAAGQPYEQYF,TGTGCCAGCAGTGAAGCGGCGGGACAACCCTACGAGCAGTACTTC
TRBV13,NA,TRBJ2-7,NA,CASGSIYEQYF,TGTGCCAGCGGCTCTATATACGAGCAGTACTTC
TRBV28,many,TRBJ1-5,TRBD1,CAISRTGKDGGNQPQHF,TGTGCCATAAGTCGGACAGGGAAAGACGGGGGCAATCAGCCCCAGCATTTT
TRBV25-1,many,TRBJ1-2,TRBD1,CASSDRTGGDYGYTF,TGTGCCAGCAGTGACAGGACAGGCGGAGACTATGGCTACACCTTC
TRBV18,NA,TRBJ2-1,NA,CASSLQEFYNEQFF,TGTGCCAGCTCACTACAGGAATTCTACAATGAGCAGTTCTTC
TRBV2,many,TRBJ1-2,TRBD1,CASSEAYSVTGAYGYTF,TGTGCCAGCAGTGAAGCGTATTCTGTGACAGGGGCCTATGGCTACACCTTC
TRBV20-1,NA,TRBJ2-2,NA,CSARNRITGELSF,TGCAGTGCTAGAAACCGGATCACCGGGGAGCTGTCTTTT
TRBV30,NA,TRBJ1-1,TRBD1,CAWRQGARTEAFF,TGTGCCTGGAGACAGGGGGCGAGGACTGAAGCTTTCTTT
TRBV6-2/TRBV6-3,many,TRBJ1-1,NA,CASSLLMNTEAFF,TGTGCCAGCAGTTTATTGATGAACACTGAAGCTTTCTTT
TRBV6-1,many,TRBJ2-2,TRBD2,CASSETSGTAGELFF,TGTGCCAGCAGTGAGACTAGCGGGACCGCCGGGGAGCTGTTTTTT
TRBV7-2,NA,TRBJ2-5,TRBD1,CASSLPWRRDRGRKTQYF,TGTGCCAGCAGCTTACCGTGGCGTCGGGACAGGGGGAGGAAGACCCAGTACTTC
TRBV4-1,few,TRBJ1-5,NA,CASSQDRGSNQPQHF,TGCGCCAGCAGCCAAGATCGTGGTAGCAATCAGCCCCAGCATTTT
TRBV4-2,NA,TRBJ2-7,NA,CASSQVSGSNYEQYF,TGTGCCAGCAGCCAAGTATCCGGATCGAACTACGAGCAGTACTTC
TRBV7-9,NA,TRBJ2-1,NA,CASSLAARSYNEQFF,TGTGCCAGCAGCTTAGCGGCTAGGTCCTACAATGAGCAGTTCTTC
TRBV12-3/TRBV12-4,many,TRBJ1-5,NA,CASSLAHGEPQHF,TGTGCCAGCAGTTTAGCGCATGGGGAGCCCCAGCATTTT
TRBV27,NA,TRBJ2-2,NA,CASSLLFPDTGELFF,TGTGCCAGCAGTTTACTTTTCCCGGACACCGGGGAGCTGTTTTTT
TRBV27,NA,TRBJ2-7,NA,CASSLSGQGSYEQYF,TGTGCCAGCAGTTTATCGGGTCAGGGCTCCTACGAGCAGTACTTC
TRBV12-3/TRBV12-4,few,TRBJ2-5,NA,CASSLMRQETQYF,TGTGCCAGCAGTTTAATGCGGCAAGAGACCCAGTACTTC
TRBV11-2,NA,TRBJ2-3,NA,CASSPVETQYF,TGTGCCAGCAGCCCGGTGGAGACGCAGTATTTT
TRBV5-1,NA,TRBJ2-7,NA,CASSIDPLSSYEQYF,TGCGCCAGCAGCATCGACCCCTTAAGCTCCTACGAGCAGTACTTC
TRBV29-1,many,TRBJ1-1,TRBD1,CSATGGTVNTEAFF,TGCAGCGCCACAGGGGGGACAGTGAACACTGAAGCTTTCTTT
TRBV12-3/TRBV12-4,few,TRBJ1-1,NA,CASSIDWAGTEAFF,TGTGCCAGCAGTATCGACTGGGCAGGCACTGAAGCTTTCTTT
TRBV20-1,NA,TRBJ1-5,TRBD1,CSARGWTGNVVNQPQHF,TGCAGTGCTAGAGGTTGGACAGGGAACGTCGTTAATCAGCCCCAGCATTTT
TRBV15,few,TRBJ2-2,NA,CATSRAEYGELFF,TGTGCCACCAGCAGAGCTGAGTACGGGGAGCTGTTTTTT
TRBV7-2,many,TRBJ2-5,NA,CASSLVLRETQYF,TGTGCCAGCAGCTTAGTGTTGCGGGAGACCCAGTACTTC
TRBV25-1,few,TRBJ2-7,TRBD1,CASSELNRGEQYF,TGTGCCAGCAGTGAATTAAACAGGGGCGAGCAGTACTTC
TRBV27,many,TRBJ1-5,NA,CASSLSVQVNQPQHF,TGTGCCAGCAGTTTAAGTGTCCAGGTCAATCAGCCCCAGCATTTT
TRBV12-3/TRBV12-4,many,TRBJ2-2,NA,CASSLAQANTGELFF,TGTGCCAGCAGTTTAGCACAGGCGAACACCGGGGAGCTGTTTTTT
TRBV2,many,TRBJ1-2,NA,CASSEKLNYGYTF,TGTGCCAGCAGTGAAAAGCTAAACTATGGCTACACCTTC
TRBV7-2,many,TRBJ2-7,NA,CASSSSTGEQYF,TGTGCCAGCAGCTCAAGCACGGGGGAGCAGTACTTC
TRBV10-3,many,TRBJ2-7,NA,CAISDGVKDEQYF,TGTGCCATCAGTGATGGGGTTAAAGACGAGCAGTACTTC